The 9 T cell receptor beta chains below were found in one sample sequenced in a study of regulatory T cells in long-lasting Graves disease. The time point: newly diagnosed GD, antithyroid drugs for less than 3 months. There was RNA extracted from PBMCs, and the TCR library was made from it. Arm-PCR with iRepertoire HTBI primers amplified the CDR3 regions for these TCR beta libraries. Each CDR3 protein is one row after TCRdb ran MiXCR on the multiplex PCR reads. The table records about 220,000 distinct CDR3 sequences, about 19% of them present only once. These data also featured in a second study, about T cells in Graves' hyperthyroidism and ophthalmopathy.

Sample: peripheral blood mononuclear cells (PBMCs), taken at new diagnosis, from a patient treated with antithyroid drugs. All receptors derive from a woman aged 25 to 39 with Graves disease.

The rearrangement uses TRBV7-9 and TRBJ2-4; 12 bases match TRBD2. The germline CDR1 and CDR2 sequences are SEHNR and FQNEAQ (reference sequence). This CDR3 is built from 16 residues. V lost 5 bases to trimming and J lost 8 bases; unmatched junction nucleotides: 10. CDR3: CASSTTSGSHTDIQYF. Here the CDR3 DNA reads TGTGCCAGCAGCACGACTAGCGGGAGCCATACGGACATTCAGTACTTC.

This clonotype was seen at least ten times. V and J are TRBV6-2 or TRBV6-3 and TRBJ2-7; TRBD1 aligns across 9 bases. CDR1 is MNHEY, CDR2 SVGEGT, per germline. The length of the CDR3 is 16 residues. V shed 2 bases and J 3 bases; nucleotides not matched to a gene: 8. The CDR3 DNA is TGTGCCAGCAGTTACCTCCGGGACAGGGCGGACTACGAGCAGTACTTC. Its protein product is CASSYLRDRADYEQYF.

This clonotype showed up many times. This sequence joins TRBV6-1 and TRBJ2-2; D possibly corresponds to TRBD2 (5 bases). The ends were cut back, 7 bases at V and 10 bases at J, with 16 bases in the middle. Germline V gene data show CDR1 as MNHNS and CDR2 as SASEGT. The CDR3 is 13 residues long. The CDR3 sequence: CASTPGNREELFF. In nucleotides, the CDR3 is TGTGCCAGCACTCCGGGGAACCGGGAGGAGCTGTTTTTT.

This clonotype was seen ten or more times. The chain recombines TRBV7-2 with TRBJ1-5, with D possibly matching TRBD1 (5 bases). Trimming removed 0 bases from V and 4 bases from J, with 13 bases in between. Germline CDR1 is SGHTA and CDR2 is FQGNSA. The CDR3 has 16 amino acids. This chain's CDR3 is CASSLAWGKGNQPQHF. DNA of the CDR3: TGTGCCAGCAGCTTAGCGTGGGGCAAGGGGAATCAGCCCCAGCATTTT.

This clonotype appeared many times. The chain has TRBV28 and TRBJ1-4; D is uncertain. Per germline, CDR1 MDHEN and CDR2 SYDVKM. The CDR3 spans 15 residues. Trimming cost V 6 bases and J 4 bases, with 15 bases left between them. As DNA, the CDR3 is TGTGCCAGCAGCCCTGGGGAGGCCTATAATGAAAAACTGTTTTTT. Its translation is CASSPGEAYNEKLFF.

Concerning this clonotype itself: A much larger clone lies one base from this, so it may be a read error. The chain is built from TRBV19 and TRBJ2-2; D unresolved. Per the germline V gene, CDR1 is LNHDA and CDR2 is SQIVND (reference sequence). The CDR3 length is 14 residues. With 7 bases removed from V and 3 bases from J, the gap between germline ends came to 12 bases. This CDR3 is CASTWVDHTGELFF. As DNA, the CDR3 is TGTGCCAGTACTTGGGTAGATCACACCGGGGAGCTGTTTTTT.

V gene TRBV2 combines with J gene TRBJ2-2, with TRBD2 identical over 10 bases. Per the germline V gene, CDR1 is SNHLY and CDR2 is FYNNEI. There are 16 residues in the CDR3. Trimming cost V 5 bases and J 3 bases; bases outside gene matches: 6. CDR3 residues: CASSFLAGVYTGELFF. Written as DNA, the CDR3 is TGTGCCAGCAGTTTTCTAGCGGGAGTGTACACCGGGGAGCTGTTTTTT.

This clonotype was seen repeatedly, ten times or more. A much larger clone differs from this one at a single base, so this may be a read error. The chain couples TRBV20-1 to TRBJ1-2, with D tentatively TRBD1 (6 bases). There are 14 residues in the CDR3. Germline CDR1 is DFQATT and CDR2 is SNEGSKA (reference sequence). V dropped 4 bases and J dropped 9 bases, with 21 bases sitting between them. The CDR3 bases are TGCAGTGCTACGGAAACCACAGGGCACCATAGCTACACCTTC. It yields the protein CSATETTGHHSYTF.

The chain joins TRBV2 to TRBJ2-3; 13 bases match TRBD2. Germline V lookup: CDR1 SNHLY, CDR2 FYNNEI. Trimming took 8 bases from V and 3 from J; bases not matched to a gene: 5. This CDR3 has 15 residues. The CDR3 sequence: CASSTSGGTTDTQYF. The CDR3, as DNA: TGTGCCAGCTCGACTAGCGGGGGGACTACAGATACGCAGTATTTT.